The 27 T cell receptor beta chains in this list originate from one sample, sequenced in a study of T cells in women clearing cervical HPV infection. Assay used: immunoSEQ multiplex PCR; TCRdb lists only in-frame clones, some missing. This sample contains some 40,000 clones. Sequenced input: blood buffy coat. The receptors were sampled from a woman aged 18-70 years with a cervical HPV16 infection that either progressed to CIN3+ or cleared (not recorded which).

Concerning this clone: Coverage ceases 3 residues before the CDR3 finishes, and the germline J gene fills in the end. The V call is TRBV7-7, the J call TRBJ2-5, with D perhaps TRBD2 (5 bases). V lost 5 bases and J 5 bases, leaving 18 bases between the germline ends. CDR1 is SSHAT, CDR2 FNYEAQ, per germline (reference sequence). The length of the CDR3 is 15 residues. The chain's CDR3 is CASSLRELVGETQYF. CDR3 DNA, as far as it was read: TGTGCCAGCAGCCTCCGGGAACTAGTAGGGGAGACC.

Comment on this clone: The CDR3 end is not reached by the read, which stops 3 residues before it; the germline J gene fills it in. V gene TRBV13 combines with J gene TRBJ2-7; 7 positions match TRBD2. In germline, CDR1 is PRHDT, CDR2 FYEKMQ (reference sequence). This CDR3 is 13 amino acids long. Trimming cost V 5 bases and J 3 bases; bases outside gene matches: 4. The CDR3: CASSHIAGYEQYF. The CDR3 DNA, read in part, is TGTGCCAGCAGCCATATAGCGGGCTACGAG.

As for this clone: The read halts 3 residues ahead of the CDR3 end, with the missing end drawn from the germline J gene. The V call is TRBV2, the J call TRBJ2-7; 11 nucleotides agree with TRBD1. Germline CDR1 SNHLY, CDR2 FYNNEI. The V segment lost 6 bases and the J segment 2 bases; nucleotides outside the gene matches: 3. The CDR3 is made up of 14 amino acids. The DNA read from the CDR3 is TGTGCCAGCAGGGGGACAGGGGGGACCTACGAG. Protein product: CASRGTGGTYE. The complete CDR3 sequence is CASRGTGGTYEQYF.

Remarks on this clone: Coverage ceases 3 residues before the CDR3 finishes, and the germline J gene fills in the end. The rearrangement uses TRBV7-8 and TRBJ1-4, with TRBD1 as a possible D gene (5 bases). Trimming removed 3 bases from V and 8 bases from J, with 10 bases in between. The CDR3 runs 13 residues. The V gene's germline CDR1 is SGHVS and CDR2 FQNEAQ. Incomplete CDR3 DNA: TGTGCCAGCAGCTTCACAGGAGGGGAAAAA. This codes for CASSFTGGEK. The full CDR3 protein reads CASSFTGGEKLFF.

Comment on this clone: The observed sequence ends 3 residues before the CDR3 terminus, with the missing tail filled in from the germline J gene. The chain employs TRBV6-2 or TRBV6-3 and TRBJ2-3; 8 bases are shared with TRBD2. This CDR3 contains 14 residues. The germline CDR1 and CDR2 sequences are MNHEY and SVGEGT. The junction had 5 bases not matched to a gene; V was cut back by 5 bases and J by 4 bases. CDR3 DNA, as far as it was read: TGTGCCAGCAGTACTCGGGGGGGCTCAGATACG. Translation gives CASSTRGGSDT. The whole CDR3 sequence is CASSTRGGSDTQYF.

Worth noting for this clone: The read halts 3 residues ahead of the CDR3 end, with the missing end drawn from the germline J gene. The chain employs TRBV5-1 and TRBJ1-6; D is uncertain. Germline V lookup: CDR1 SGHRS, CDR2 YFSETQ. CDR3 length equals 15 residues. The V end lost 0 bases, the J end lost 6 bases, and 10 bases lay between the germline ends. The covered CDR3 bases are TGCGCCAGCAGCTTGGAGGGCAGAGTTAATTCACCC. Residues: CASSLEGRVNSP. The CDR3 reads in full as CASSLEGRVNSPLHF.

Worth noting for this clone: The read ends 3 residues shy of where the CDR3 ends; the end is completed using the germline J gene. The rearrangement joins TRBV20-1 to TRBJ1-4; TRBD1 agrees at 9 bases. The CDR3 consists of 14 residues. With V trimmed by 3 bases and J by 7 bases, 6 bases remained unmatched. CDR1 is DFQATT and CDR2 is SNEGSKA in the germline V gene (reference sequence). CDR3 protein: CSARDRGLGEKLFF. The covered CDR3 bases are TGCAGTGCTAGGGACAGGGGTTTAGGTGAAAAA.

A note on this clone: Coverage ceases 3 residues before the CDR3 finishes, and the germline J gene fills in the end. The chain carries TRBV18 and TRBJ1-1; 10 nucleotides agree with TRBD1. CDR1 is KGHSH, CDR2 LQKENI, per germline. The CDR3 covers 14 residues. The CDR3 DNA, read in part, is TGTGCCAGCTCACCACCGACAGGGGGCCGGGCG. Translating gives CASSPPTGGRA. The whole CDR3 protein is CASSPPTGGRAAFF.

About this clone itself: The missing CDR3 end, 3 residues past where the read stops, is filled in from the germline J gene. V gene TRBV30 combines with J gene TRBJ1-1; D unresolved. Looked up from germline, CDR1 is GTSNPN and CDR2 is SVGIG (reference sequence). CDR3 size: 13 residues. The V and J ends lost 1 base and 3 bases respectively, with 9 bases between them. Partial CDR3 DNA: TGTGCCTGGAGTGGAGCGGAATACACTGAA. Residues: CAWSGAEYTE. The full CDR3 is CAWSGAEYTEAFF.

A remark on this clone: The CDR3 end is not reached by the read, which stops 3 residues before it; the germline J gene fills it in. The chain uses TRBV20-1 and TRBJ2-3; the match to TRBD2 covers 9 bases. After removal of 6 bases from V and 2 bases from J, the junction contained 6 bases not matched to a gene. This CDR3 spans 14 amino acids. Germline CDR1 reads DFQATT; CDR2 reads SNEGSKA (reference sequence). CDR3 amino acids: CSAPSGGPTDTQYF. The part of the CDR3 DNA that was read is TGCAGTGCCCCAAGCGGGGGGCCCACAGATACG.

As regards this clone: The read ends 3 residues shy of where the CDR3 ends; the end is completed using the germline J gene. The chain is built from TRBV28 and TRBJ2-5; D is perhaps TRBD2 (6 bases). Germline lookup yields CDR1 MDHEN and CDR2 SYDVKM. Trimming left V 2 bases short and J 2 bases short, with 12 bases between. This CDR3 has 15 amino acids. The chain's CDR3 is CASSLRGGRQETQYF. The sequenced part of the CDR3 DNA is TGTGCCAGCAGTTTACGGGGAGGACGTCAAGAGACC.

For this clone: The read ends 3 residues early relative to the CDR3; the germline J gene fills the gap. The V and J genes are TRBV6-7 and TRBJ1-1; possible D gene TRBD1, 5 bases. TRBV6-7 has ORF status, its function being uncertain. V lost 7 bases to trimming and J lost 3 bases, with 18 bases between them. The CDR3 runs 15 residues. The CDR3 here is CASTGTGKGDTEAFF. The sequenced CDR3 bases are TGTGCCAGCACCGGTACAGGTAAAGGCGACACTGAA.

With regard to this clone: The read ends 3 residues shy of where the CDR3 ends; the end is completed using the germline J gene. V usage is TRBV6-1 and J usage is TRBJ1-5; perhaps TRBD1 as D (6 bases). Germline V CDR1 and CDR2: MNHNS, SASEGT. V dropped 4 bases and J dropped 4 bases, with 14 bases sitting between them. CDR3 size: 15 residues. CDR3 DNA (partial): TGTGCCAGCAGTGTCGGCGGGGGCGGGAATCAGCCC. This translates into CASSVGGGGNQP. The CDR3 reads in full as CASSVGGGGNQPQHF.

Turning to this clone: The read falls 3 residues short of the CDR3 end, and the missing part is taken from the germline J gene. The rearrangement links TRBV18 to TRBJ2-3; 8 bases fit TRBD2. Germline V CDR1 and CDR2: KGHSH, LQKENI. This CDR3 is 16 amino acids long. V shed 6 bases, J shed 1 base, and the junction held 9 bases outside the gene matches. The CDR3 here is CASSPLGAGGTDTQYF. The sequenced part of the CDR3 DNA is TGTGCCAGCTCCCCTCTGGGAGCGGGGGGCACAGATACG.

Notes on this clone: The read finishes 3 residues shy of the CDR3 end, and the germline J gene is used to complete it. The sample contains more than one DNA sequence encoding this CDR3. The V and J genes are TRBV5-4 and TRBJ1-2; tentatively, D is TRBD1 (6 bases). V was cut by 3 bases and J by 4 bases, with 10 bases left in between. The germline gives CDR1 SGHNT, CDR2 YYREEE (reference sequence). The CDR3 extends over 13 amino acids. The sequenced CDR3 bases are TGTGCCAGCAGCTCCGGAGGGGGCTATGGC. Translated: CASSSGGGYG. The full-length CDR3 reads as CASSSGGGYGYTF. The variable domain in full, with the rest retrieved from reference TRBV5-4 and TRBJ1-2, is ETGVTQSPTHLIKTRGQQVTLRCSSQSGHNTVSWYQQALGQGPQFIFQYYREEENGRGNFPPRFSGLQFPNYSSELNVNALELDDSALYLCASSSGGGYGYTFGSGTRLTVV.

With respect to this clone: The read finishes 3 residues shy of the CDR3 end, and the germline J gene is used to complete it. The rearrangement links TRBV5-1 to TRBJ2-7, with D tentatively TRBD1 (5 bases). The CDR3 sequence is 14 residues long. Germline V gives CDR1 SGHRS, CDR2 YFSETQ. The V end lost 0 bases, the J end lost 4 bases, and 11 bases lay between the germline ends. CDR3 DNA, as far as it was read: TGCGCCAGCAGCTTGGGACAGTTTCCTTACGAG. As protein: CASSLGQFPYE. The CDR3 reads in full as CASSLGQFPYEQYF.

In regard to this clone: The read halts 3 residues ahead of the CDR3 end, with the missing end drawn from the germline J gene. The chain links TRBV19 to TRBJ1-1, with 8 bases that match TRBD1. The germline V gene has CDR1 LNHDA and CDR2 SQIVND (reference sequence). The CDR3 runs 12 residues. The sequenced part of the CDR3 DNA is TGTGCCACCAGCCCGACAGGGGACGAG. It codes for CATSPTGDE. The CDR3 as a whole reads CATSPTGDEAFF. Full variable domain (remainder filled in from reference TRBV19 and TRBJ1-1): DGGITQSPKYLFRKEGQNVTLSCEQNLNHDAMYWYRQDPGQGLRLIYYSQIVNDFQKGDIAEGYSVSREKKESFPLTVTSAQKNPTAFYLCATSPTGDEAFFGQGTRLTVV.

Incomplete CDR3 DNA: TGTGCCAGCGCCAAGGGTTTTCAAGGTACCGGGGAG. It translates to CASAKGFQGTGE. The whole CDR3 is CASAKGFQGTGELFF. V and J are TRBV19 and TRBJ2-2; D ambiguous. The CDR3 goes on 3 residues after the read ends, and that part is filled in from the germline J gene. Germline V lookup: CDR1 LNHDA, CDR2 SQIVND (reference sequence). V was shortened by 9 bases and J by 5 bases, with 19 bases between the two germline ends. This CDR3 is built from 15 residues. Full variable domain (outside the CDR3, taken from reference TRBV19 and TRBJ2-2): DGGITQSPKYLFRKEGQNVTLSCEQNLNHDAMYWYRQDPGQGLRLIYYSQIVNDFQKGDIAEGYSVSREKKESFPLTVTSAQKNPTAFYLCASAKGFQGTGELFFGEGSRLTVL.

Worth noting for this clone: The read gets to within 3 residues of the CDR3 end, and the germline J gene fills in the rest. The chain recombines TRBV20-1 with TRBJ2-7, with D perhaps matching TRBD2 (5 bases). Trimming took off 2 bases at V and 0 bases at J, with 8 bases between the two ends. CDR1 is DFQATT and CDR2 is SNEGSKA in the germline V gene (reference sequence). The CDR3 is made up of 13 amino acids. The CDR3 loop is CSARTGFSYEQYF. The covered CDR3 bases are TGCAGTGCTAGAACGGGGTTCTCCTACGAG.

Note on this clone: The read ends 3 residues early relative to the CDR3; the germline J gene fills the gap. This chain uses TRBV18 with TRBJ1-2; possible D gene TRBD1, 6 bases. The CDR3 totals 17 residues. V lost 2 bases and J lost 4, with 20 bases in between. Germline V gives CDR1 KGHSH, CDR2 LQKENI. The CDR3 loop is CASSPGQGSGLAYGYTF. The sequenced CDR3 bases are TGTGCCAGCTCACCAGGGCAGGGGTCGGGATTGGCCTATGGC.

Turning to this clone: The read falls 3 residues short of the CDR3 end, and the missing part is taken from the germline J gene. The V call is TRBV7-6, the J call TRBJ2-1, with D possibly being TRBD2 (7 bases). Germline-derived CDR1 and CDR2 are SGHVS and FNYEAQ. The CDR3 is made up of 16 amino acids. The ends were cut back, 0 bases at V and 0 bases at J, with 9 bases in the middle. The CDR3 loop is CASSLARGGSYNEQFF. The part of the CDR3 DNA that was read is TGTGCCAGCAGCTTAGCAAGGGGGGGCTCCTACAATGAG.

With regard to this clone: The read is 3 residues too short to cover the CDR3 end, so that end is filled in from the germline J gene. J is TRBJ2-7 and V is TRBV7-9; maybe TRBD1 (5 bases). The CDR3 contains 13 residues. Germline values: CDR1 SEHNR, CDR2 FQNEAQ (reference sequence). V was shortened by 5 bases and J by 3 bases, with 11 bases between the two germline ends. The sequenced part of the CDR3 DNA is TGTGCCAGCAGCCACCTTACAGGCTACGAG. Its protein is CASSHLTGYE. In full, the CDR3 reads CASSHLTGYEQYF.

Of note for this clone: The CDR3 is cut off 3 residues early in the read; its end comes from the germline J gene. The V call is TRBV28, the J call TRBJ1-2; TRBD1 is a possible D gene (6 bases). The V end was cut by 7 bases, the J end by 2 bases, with 20 bases between. CDR3 length equals 16 residues. The germline gives CDR1 MDHEN, CDR2 SYDVKM. The CDR3 DNA, read in part, is TGTGCCAGCATCAGAGGGCCCAAGGGGGTGAACTATGGC. It encodes CASIRGPKGVNYG. The whole CDR3 is CASIRGPKGVNYGYTF.

In regard to this clone: The CDR3 is cut off 3 residues early in the read; its end comes from the germline J gene. The chain has TRBV6-1 and TRBJ2-7, with 8 bases that match TRBD2. The CDR3 covers 17 residues. The germline CDR1 and CDR2 sequences are MNHNS and SASEGT. With V trimmed by 1 base and J by 3 bases, 11 bases remained unmatched. The DNA read from the CDR3 is TGTGCCAGCAGTGAAGGAGCGGGGGTGGGGGACGTCTACGAG. Translated: CASSEGAGVGDVYE. Given in full, the CDR3 is CASSEGAGVGDVYEQYF.

About this clone: The read finishes 3 residues shy of the CDR3 end, and the germline J gene is used to complete it. This chain joins TRBV12-3 or TRBV12-4 and TRBJ2-3; TRBD1 might be the D (6 bases). The CDR3 sequence is 14 residues long. V lost 6 bases to trimming and J lost 0 bases, with 10 bases between them. The sequenced CDR3 bases are TGTGCCAGCAGACAGGGAATTAGCACAGATACG. This gives the protein CASRQGISTDT. The full CDR3 protein reads CASRQGISTDTQYF.

Comments on this clone: With the read ending 3 residues before the CDR3 end, the germline J gene is used to fill in that end. The chain recombines TRBV20-1 with TRBJ2-5, with TRBD2 identical over 8 bases. Trimming took 4 bases from V and 0 from J; bases not matched to a gene: 10. CDR3 length equals 16 residues. The germline CDR1 and CDR2 sequences are DFQATT and SNEGSKA (reference sequence). The sequenced part of the CDR3 DNA is TGCAGTGCTATTAAATCCGCGGGGGGTAACCAAGAGACC. Protein sequence: CSAIKSAGGNQET. The whole CDR3 sequence reads CSAIKSAGGNQETQYF.

With regard to this clone: The CDR3 is cut off 3 residues early in the read; its end comes from the germline J gene. This chain connects TRBV19 to TRBJ2-1; 9 bases fit TRBD1. The CDR3 sequence is 14 residues long. Trimming removed 1 base from V and 8 bases from J; junction bases left unmatched: 3. Germline assignment: CDR1 LNHDA and CDR2 SQIVND (reference sequence). Here the CDR3 reads CASSIGWTGDEQFF. The part of the CDR3 DNA that was read is TGTGCCAGTAGTATAGGGTGGACAGGGGATGAG. The variable domain in full, with the rest retrieved from reference TRBV19 and TRBJ2-1, is DGGITQSPKYLFRKEGQNVTLSCEQNLNHDAMYWYRQDPGQGLRLIYYSQIVNDFQKGDIAEGYSVSREKKESFPLTVTSAQKNPTAFYLCASSIGWTGDEQFFGPGTRLTVL.